This T cell receptor beta chain was found in a study of blood T cell repertoires in COVID-19. Study details: Samples of COVID-19 (acute and convalescent) were obtained from the United States, Italy and Spain. T cells, B-cell-depleted T cells, or PBMCs provided the cDNA or gDNA that served as material.

Trimming took 5 bases from V and 1 from J, leaving 9 bases between them. The germline V gene has CDR1 SGHTA and CDR2 FQGNSA. This CDR3 is built from 14 residues. This clone was seen more than once but under ten times. Per the authors' pipeline: Estimates of nucleated cell counts were drawn from the amplification of reference gene primers. Repertoires were generated with immunoSEQ multiplex PCR, while TCRdb's copy carries only in-frame clones and drops some. The D gene and trimming were derived from the DNA, and the V and J assignments and clone size from that table. Altogether about 180,000 clones are present, nearly 90% being singletons, with the ten largest covering 1.5% to 2%.

This receptor was taken from a man aged 18 to 35 who had recovered from COVID-19. The sample comprised peripheral blood. The V call is TRBV7-2, the J call TRBJ1-5; D uncertain. Here the CDR3 DNA reads TGTGCCAGCAGCGAAGGCGGGAGCAATCAGCCCCAGCATTTT. Protein: CASSEGGSNQPQHF.